This paragraph covers one TCR beta chain sequence. There are 15 residues in the CDR3. V was trimmed by 7 bases and J by 5 bases, leaving 18 bases between them. CDR1 and CDR2 (germline): LNHDA, SQIVND (reference sequence). This sample was taken from a study of blood T cell repertoires in COVID-19. In the study overall: The analysed material was cDNA or gDNA that came from T cells, B-cell-depleted T cells, or PBMCs.

Study processing details: Researchers report that nucleated cell counts were estimated from reference gene primer amplification. Sequencing used immunoSEQ multiplex PCR; TCRdb keeps in-frame clones, though not all of them. V and J calls and clone size are copied from that table; D and trimming were computed from the DNA. The table shows approximately 120,000 clones, with roughly 69% occurring only once. The V and J genes are TRBV19 and TRBJ2-1; tentative D call: TRBD1 (5 bases). The sample comprised peripheral blood. The clonotype comes from a woman between 65 and 79 years old with acute or convalescent COVID-19. CDR3: CASTKQADEHNEQFF. DNA for the CDR3: TGTGCCAGTACCAAACAGGCTGATGAACACAATGAGCAGTTCTTC.